This T cell receptor beta chain was obtained from a study of cytomegalovirus exposure and HLA in healthy donors. V lost 6 bases to trimming and J lost 4 bases; unmatched junction nucleotides: 9. The CDR3 extends over 14 amino acids. Germline CDR1 SQVTM, CDR2 ANQGSEA. This PCR relied on a set of 60 Vbeta primers and 13 Jbeta primers. Repertoires were generated with immunoSEQ multiplex PCR, while TCRdb's copy carries only in-frame clones and drops some. The sample comprises about 110,000 clones, roughly 71% of which are singletons, and around 3% rests with the top ten. The sequenced sample consisted of PBMCs. The genes are TRBV29-1 and TRBJ2-7; 10 bases are shared with TRBD1. The sequence derives from a male donor in good health and CMV-seropositive. CDR3 amino acids: CSVALGTGEYEQYF. In nucleotides, the CDR3 is TGCAGCGTCGCCCTTGGGACAGGGGAGTACGAGCAGTACTTC.